The 20 T cell receptor beta chains below were found in one sample sequenced in a study of breast tumors, draining lymph nodes, adjacent tissues. TCRdb re-called the multiplex PCR reads with MiXCR, one entry per CDR3 protein. The table lists 200,000 to 250,000 distinct CDR3 sequences, around 35% of them singletons. Breast cancer patients provided tissue from their axillary draining lymph nodes. The sequencing sample was made of axillary lymph node tissue. The receptors derive from a female donor with breast cancer. Some clones in this sample may be carry-over from other donors' samples.

This clonotype was counted at least ten times. The chain combines TRBV7-2 with TRBJ2-5, with D unclear. The CDR3 consists of 15 residues. Germline CDR1 SGHTA, CDR2 FQGNSA. Trimming removed 2 bases from V and 4 bases from J, with 14 bases in between. CDR3 in DNA: TGTGCCAGCAGCTTACGCGGAATCCGGGTAGAGACCCAGTACTTC. This encodes CASSLRGIRVETQYF.

This clonotype was seen a few times. V gene TRBV20-1 combines with J gene TRBJ2-2; 15 nucleotides align to TRBD2. V was pared by 0 bases and J by 3 bases, with 5 bases of the junction left unmatched. CDR1 DFQATT and CDR2 SNEGSKA come from the germline V gene (reference sequence). The CDR3 is made up of 18 amino acids. The CDR3 here is CSARDRTSGGGYTGELFF. CDR3 bases: TGCAGTGCTAGAGATCGGACTAGCGGGGGGGGTTACACCGGGGAGCTGTTTTTT.

This rearrangement joins TRBV20-1 to TRBJ2-1; 7 bases match TRBD2. Germline CDR1 and CDR2: DFQATT and SNEGSKA (reference sequence). V gave up 5 bases and J gave up 6 bases; unmatched junction bases: 10. The CDR3 loop spans 14 amino acids. This CDR3 reads CSAGGVGRGNEQFF. The CDR3 region has the DNA TGCAGTGCTGGAGGGGTAGGGAGGGGCAATGAGCAGTTCTTC.

This clonotype has at least ten counts. J is TRBJ2-5 and V is TRBV2; D remains unclear. The CDR3 totals 12 residues. V was clipped by 7 bases and J by 4 bases, with 10 bases between them. Germline lookup yields CDR1 SNHLY and CDR2 FYNNEI. The CDR3 bases are TGTGCCAGCAATTTCGACCGAGAGACCCAGTACTTC. It yields the protein CASNFDRETQYF.

This clonotype has a count of ten or more. V usage is TRBV7-2 and J usage is TRBJ1-2; 7 bases fit TRBD1. The length of the CDR3 is 14 residues. CDR1 SGHTA and CDR2 FQGNSA come from the germline V gene. Trimming cost V 4 bases and J 6 bases; bases outside gene matches: 8. CDR3 in amino acids: CASSYQGGVHGYTF. The CDR3 DNA is TGTGCCAGCAGCTATCAGGGGGGGGTCCATGGCTACACCTTC.

This clonotype was observed many times. The chain uses TRBV5-1 and TRBJ1-2; D is undetermined. Germline V gives CDR1 SGHRS, CDR2 YFSETQ. V lost 4 bases and J lost 2, with 18 bases in between. The length of the CDR3 is 16 residues. In DNA form, the CDR3 reads TGCGCCAGCAGCCCGGAGGTGCGTCAGGTGAACTATGGCTACACCTTC. Translated, it gives CASSPEVRQVNYGYTF.

The table lists this clonotype with many counts. The chain links TRBV7-8 to TRBJ2-7, with unresolved D. Per the germline V gene, CDR1 is SGHVS and CDR2 is FQNEAQ. The CDR3 has 12 amino acids. Trimming pared 1 base from V and 3 bases from J, leaving 4 bases between. The CDR3: CASSLGDYEQYF. In nucleotides, the CDR3 is TGTGCCAGCAGCTTAGGTGACTACGAGCAGTACTTC.

With respect to this clonotype: A read error may explain this, as a much larger clone is one base away. The chain couples TRBV6-5 to TRBJ2-5; 13 nucleotides match TRBD2. The germline V gene encodes CDR1 MNHEY and CDR2 SVGAGI. The length of the CDR3 is 18 residues. CDR3 DNA sequence: TGTGCCAGCAGTCACTCAGGGACTAGCGGGGACTTCCAAGAGACCCAGTACTTC. Translation gives CASSHSGTSGDFQETQYF.

The chain recombines TRBV2 with TRBJ2-4, with D perhaps TRBD1 (6 bases). The ends were cut back, 7 bases at V and 5 bases at J, with 6 bases in the middle. CDR3 length: 11 amino acids. Germline CDR1 reads SNHLY; CDR2 reads FYNNEI. The CDR3 sequence is CASKGENIQYF. The CDR3 nucleotides are TGTGCCAGCAAGGGGGAAAACATTCAGTACTTC.

This clonotype was counted ten times or more. The genes are TRBV7-2 and TRBJ2-7; 14 bases match TRBD2. Germline V lookup: CDR1 SGHTA, CDR2 FQGNSA. Trimming removed 5 bases from V and 2 bases from J; junction bases left unmatched: 2. The CDR3 loop spans 15 amino acids. The CDR3: CASSPTSGGAYEQYF. CDR3 nucleotides: TGTGCCAGCAGCCCGACTAGCGGGGGGGCCTACGAGCAGTACTTC.

The chain employs TRBV24-1 and TRBJ2-1; 10 bases line up with TRBD2. With V trimmed by 3 bases and J by 8 bases, 12 bases remained unmatched. Germline loops: CDR1 KGHDR, CDR2 SFDVKD. The CDR3 is 17 residues long. In DNA, the CDR3 is TGTGCCACCAGTGATCGAGCGGGAGGGCCCCCCCTACATGAGCAGTTCTTC. This gives the protein CATSDRAGGPPLHEQFF.

In its sample, this clonotype was seen a few times. This clone may be a read error of a much larger clone one base away. No conserved phenylalanine or tryptophan is present at the end of the CDR3, so a read error is the likely explanation. This chain joins TRBV2 and TRBJ1-4, with D uncertain. V shed 11 bases and J shed 7 bases, with 14 bases lying between them. Germline V gene lookup returns CDR1 SNHLY and CDR2 FYNNEI. CDR3 size: 12 residues. The CDR3 sequence: CAGRVRSEKLFS. In DNA, the CDR3 is TGTGCCGGTAGGGTGAGAAGTGAAAAACTGTTTTCT.

This clonotype has a count of ten or more. The V call is TRBV5-1, the J call TRBJ2-2; 8 bases map to TRBD1. CDR1 and CDR2 (germline): SGHRS, YFSETQ. The junction had 7 bases not matched to a gene; V was cut back by 4 bases and J by 5 bases. The CDR3 sequence is 15 residues long. CDR3 DNA: TGCGCCAGCAGCCCAGGACAGGGTTATACCGGGGAGCTGTTTTTT. Translated: CASSPGQGYTGELFF. Filled out from reference TRBV5-1 and TRBJ2-2, the complete variable domain reads KAGVTQTPRYLIKTRGQQVTLSCSPISGHRSVSWYQQTPGQGLQFLFEYFSETQRNKGNFPGRFSGRQFSNSRSEMNVSTLELGDSALYLCASSPGQGYTGELFFGEGSRLTVL.

This clonotype has ten or more counts. The chain employs TRBV6-6 and TRBJ1-6; a weak D match, TRBD1 (5 bases). This CDR3 contains 16 residues. V lost 5 bases, J lost 7 bases, and 18 bases lay in between. Germline assignment: CDR1 MNHNY and CDR2 SVGAGI (reference sequence). The CDR3 spells CASSDPRGRTNSPLHF. The CDR3 region has the DNA TGTGCCAGCAGTGACCCGAGAGGTAGGACAAATTCACCCCTCCACTTT.

As for this clonotype: The junction shows a germline mismatch at one end, possibly a read error. The V call is TRBV14, the J call TRBJ2-1, with TRBD2 matching 10 bases. The CDR3 extends over 17 amino acids. Germline V gives CDR1 SGHDN, CDR2 FVKESK. The chain's CDR3 is CASSQTKGLAPYTEQFF. CDR3 nucleotide sequence: TGCGCCAGCAGCCAGACGAAGGGACTAGCGCCTTACACTGAGCAGTTCTTC.

This chain joins TRBV6-6 and TRBJ2-7, with TRBD1 as a possible D gene (6 bases). This CDR3 contains 15 residues. The V gene's germline CDR1 is MNHNY and CDR2 SVGAGI (reference sequence). Trimming cost V 5 bases and J 4 bases, with 18 bases left between them. CDR3 protein: CASSHRAGVQYEQYF. The CDR3 coding sequence is TGTGCCAGCAGTCACCGCGCAGGGGTCCAGTACGAGCAGTACTTC.

Turning to this clonotype: It may be a read error: a sequence one base away is much more abundant. J is TRBJ2-1 and V is TRBV14, with TRBD2 identical over 7 bases. The length of the CDR3 is 14 residues. Per the germline V gene, CDR1 is SGHDN and CDR2 is FVKESK. CDR3 in amino acids: CASSQRDYYSEQSF. CDR3 coding DNA: TGTGCCAGCAGCCAACGGGACTACTACTCTGAGCAGTCCTTC.

This clonotype was detected ten times or more. CDR3 bases: TGTGCCAGCTCAAGTTCGGGGGAGCTGTTTTTT. It is translated as CASSSSGELFF. The chain combines TRBV18 with TRBJ2-2; D is unclear. CDR1 KGHSH and CDR2 LQKENI come from the germline V gene. V was shortened by 5 bases and J by 8 bases, with 6 bases between the two germline ends. The CDR3 has 11 residues.

Only one count was recorded for this clonotype. The chain employs TRBV10-2 and TRBJ2-7; 11 bases are shared with TRBD1. The V gene's germline CDR1 is WSHSY and CDR2 SAAADI. J gave up 0 bases and V 3 bases, and 1 base lay outside the gene matches. This CDR3 has 15 residues. The CDR3 nucleotides read TGCGCCAGCAGTGATGGACAGGGGGCCTCCTACGAGCAGTACTTC. The encoded protein is CASSDGQGASYEQYF.

The chain employs TRBV20-1 and TRBJ2-5, with D tentatively TRBD1 (6 bases). The CDR3 runs to 16 residues. Germline V gives CDR1 DFQATT, CDR2 SNEGSKA (reference sequence). Trimming pared 6 bases from V and 1 base from J, leaving 21 bases between. The CDR3: CSASSTGWTVQETQYF. The CDR3 DNA is TGCAGTGCAAGTTCTACAGGGTGGACCGTCCAAGAGACCCAGTACTTC.